The rows below give T cell receptor beta chains drawn from one sample of a study of shared clonotypes between healthy human individuals. The data were produced by immunoSEQ multiplex PCR, yet TCRdb's version contains in-frame clones alone and is incomplete. The table includes around 1.9 million clones, roughly 91% detected once. Sequencing was done on a sample of naive CD8+ T cells from PBMCs. Every receptor here comes from a man aged 18 to 29 in good health. Some clones in this sample may be carry-over from other donors' samples. Both conserved end residues are part of each CDR3. The D gene is left open where the match is weak. Not every row has a clone size; where given, it reads once, few, many or a size class.

>TRBD2|TRBJ2-1|.|TRBV9
TGTGCCAGCAGCGGTAGCGGGAGCGCTTACAATGAGCAGTTCTTC
CASSGSGSAYNEQFF
>.|TRBJ2-1|.|TRBV9
TGTGCCAGCAGCGTAGTGGAACGATCCGTCGAGCAGTTCTTC
CASSVVERSVEQFF
>TRBD2|TRBJ2-1|.|TRBV7-3
TGTGCCAGCAGCTTAGTAGCGGGAGCAGGCAATGAGCAGTTCTTC
CASSLVAGAGNEQFF
>.|TRBJ1-6|.|TRBV28
TGTGCCAGCAGCAATAACAGGGAAAGCTCCTATAATTCACCCCTCCACTTT
CASSNNRESSYNSPLHF
>TRBD1|TRBJ1-1|.|TRBV28
TGTGCCAGCAGTTCGCCGGGACAGGGGTACACTGAAGCTTTCTTT
CASSSPGQGYTEAFF
>TRBD2|TRBJ2-1|.|TRBV4-2
TGTGCCAGCAGCCAAGAGGGACTAAACAATGAGCAGTTCTTC
CASSQEGLNNEQFF
>.|TRBJ2-1|once|TRBV2
TGTGCCAGCAGTGATGTTAGCCGGTACAATGAGCAGTTCTTC
CASSDVSRYNEQFF
>TRBD2|TRBJ2-5|.|TRBV5-1
TGCGCCAGCAGCTTGGCCACGGGACTAGCGGGACGTCACCAAGAGACCCAGTACTTC
CASSLATGLAGRHQETQYF
>.|TRBJ1-5|.|TRBV19
TGTGCCAGTCTCGAGACCAGAGATCAGCCCCAGCATTTT
CASLETRDQPQHF
>TRBD1|TRBJ1-2|.|TRBV4-2
TGTGCCAGCAGCCAAGACTACAGGACAGGGGGAAAAGGCTACACCTTC
CASSQDYRTGGKGYTF
>.|TRBJ1-1|.|TRBV6-6
TGTGCCAGCAGTGAGGGCGGAGGCACTGAAGCTTTCTTT
CASSEGGGTEAFF
>TRBD2|TRBJ2-6|.|TRBV28
TGTGCCAGCAGTAGACCGGGACTAGCCCAACCTGGGGCCAACGTCCTGACTTTC
CASSRPGLAQPGANVLTF
>.|TRBJ2-7|.|TRBV18
TGTGCCAGCTCAATAGGGGCCGAGCAGTACTTC
CASSIGAEQYF
>.|TRBJ2-2|once|TRBV11-3
TGTGCCAGCAGCGCCAGGGACACCGGGGAGCTGTTTTTT
CASSARDTGELFF
>.|TRBJ1-3|.|TRBV29-1
TGCAGCGTTGTTGGCGGGGACTCTGGAAACACCATATATTTT
CSVVGGDSGNTIYF
>TRBD2|TRBJ2-2|.|TRBV19
TGTGCCAGTACCGGACTAGCGGGAGTCGGGGAGCTGTTTTTT
CASTGLAGVGELFF
>.|TRBJ2-3|.|TRBV5-4
TGTGCCAGCAGCTTGATTTTCGAAGCCGAGGATACGCAGTATTTT
CASSLIFEAEDTQYF
>TRBD1|TRBJ1-4|.|TRBV6-1
TGTGCCACACCCTTATTTGACAGGGATGGTGAAAAACTGTTTTTT
CATPLFDRDGEKLFF
>.|TRBJ2-7|.|TRBV28
TGTGCCAGCAGTCGCCGCGGCGGGACCCCCAGGAGGGAGCAGTACTTC
CASSRRGGTPRREQYF
>TRBD1|TRBJ1-2|.|TRBV19
TGTGCCAGCAAATCGAGGGGGACAGGGGAAGGCTACACCTTC
CASKSRGTGEGYTF
>.|TRBJ1-2|.|TRBV9
TGTGCCAGCAGCGTAGGAGTAGGGATGGAGGACTATGGCTACACCTTC
CASSVGVGMEDYGYTF
>TRBD2|TRBJ2-7|.|TRBV19
TGTGCCAGTAGTATTTTGACTAGCGGGTCCTACGAGCAGTACTTC
CASSILTSGSYEQYF
>TRBD1|TRBJ1-6|once|TRBV6-5
TGTGCCAGCGCAGGGGGCTATAATTCACCCCTCCACTTT
CASAGGYNSPLHF
>.|TRBJ1-2|.|TRBV27
TGTGCCAGCAGTTCGCTTACTACCTATGGCTACACCTTC
CASSSLTTYGYTF
>.|TRBJ2-7|.|TRBV5-6
TGTGCCAGCAGCTTCCGGCGGGGCTACGAGCAGTACTTC
CASSFRRGYEQYF
>TRBD1|TRBJ2-7|.|TRBV15
TGTGCCACCAGACTTTTTAGGACAGGGAACTACGAGCAGTACTTC
CATRLFRTGNYEQYF